Listed here are 32 T cell receptor beta chains from one sample, sequenced in a study of neoadjuvant anti-PD-1 for oral cavity cancer. Repertoires were generated with immunoSEQ multiplex PCR, while TCRdb's copy carries only in-frame clones and drops some. This sample has roughly 7,000 clones, with about 80% found just once. The material was PBMCs, obtained before nivolumab (anti-PD-1) treatment. These receptors were collected from a person aged 40-85 years with oral cavity squamous cell carcinoma.

The V and J genes are TRBV4-1 and TRBJ2-1, with 10 bases that match TRBD1. This CDR3 region has 15 residues. Germline assignment: CDR1 MGHRA and CDR2 YSYEKL. After removal of 5 bases from V and 8 bases from J, the junction contained 9 bases not matched to a gene. Written as DNA, the CDR3 is TGCGCCAGCAGCTACCGGGACAGGGGAGACGATGAGCAGTTCTTC. Translated: CASSYRDRGDDEQFF.

The chain recombines TRBV9 with TRBJ1-5; D unresolved. The CDR3 has 14 amino acids. V was pared by 3 bases and J by 4 bases, with 11 bases between. Looked up from germline, CDR1 is SGDLS and CDR2 is YYNGEE. DNA of the CDR3: TGTGCCAGCAGCGCCGGGCCAGCGAATCAGCCCCAGCATTTT. Protein product: CASSAGPANQPQHF.

The chain employs TRBV27 and TRBJ1-5; D possibly corresponds to TRBD1 (5 bases). V shed 4 bases and J shed 3 bases, with 13 bases lying between them. Germline V gene lookup returns CDR1 MNHEY and CDR2 SMNVEV (reference sequence). CDR3 length: 15 residues. The DNA for the CDR3 is TGTGCCAGCAGTTGGTCATCAGGGCTCAATCAGCCCCAGCATTTT. Translated, it gives CASSWSSGLNQPQHF.

The chain combines TRBV4-2 with TRBJ1-5; 9 bases match TRBD1. With 3 bases clipped from V and 2 bases from J, the junction kept 5 bases outside the gene matches. Germline V lookup: CDR1 LGHNA, CDR2 YNFKEQ. This CDR3 comprises 16 residues. This CDR3 reads CASSQGTGPGNQPQHF. In DNA, the CDR3 is TGTGCCAGCAGCCAGGGGACAGGGCCAGGCAATCAGCCCCAGCATTTT.

The chain employs TRBV9 and TRBJ2-2; 7 bases agree with TRBD1. Germline values: CDR1 SGDLS, CDR2 YYNGEE. V gave up 0 bases and J gave up 4 bases; unmatched junction bases: 3. The CDR3 loop spans 15 amino acids. The CDR3: CASSVGGGRTGELFF. The CDR3 nucleotides read TGTGCCAGCAGCGTAGGAGGGGGCCGCACCGGGGAGCTGTTTTTT.

V is TRBV2 and J is TRBJ2-1, with D perhaps TRBD2 (6 bases). The length of the CDR3 is 13 residues. CDR1 is SNHLY and CDR2 is FYNNEI in the germline V gene. V lost 8 bases and J lost 7, with 15 bases in between. CDR3: CASSREPVNEQFF. CDR3 coding DNA: TGTGCCAGCTCCCGGGAGCCAGTGAATGAGCAGTTCTTC. Complete variable domain (other parts from reference TRBV2 and TRBJ2-1): EPEVTQTPSHQVTQMGQEVILRCVPISNHLYFYWYRQILGQKVEFLVSFYNNEISEKSEIFDDQFSVERPDGSNFTLKIRSTKLEDSAMYFCASSREPVNEQFFGPGTRLTVL.

This chain uses TRBV9 with TRBJ1-1; D not resolved. The CDR3 runs to 15 residues. V was pared by 4 bases and J by 3 bases, with 16 bases between. The germline CDR1 and CDR2 sequences are SGDLS and YYNGEE. The CDR3 DNA sequence: TGTGCCAGCAGCTCAGCAGAGGGTAGGTACACTGAAGCTTTCTTT. Translated: CASSSAEGRYTEAFF.

The gene calls are TRBV6-1 and TRBJ1-1; D remains ambiguous. CDR3 length: 13 amino acids. V shed 2 bases and J shed 2 bases, with 6 bases lying between them. Germline V gives CDR1 MNHNS, CDR2 SASEGT. As DNA, the CDR3 is TGTGCCAGCAGTGAAAGTGGAAACACTGAAGCTTTCTTT. This gives the protein CASSESGNTEAFF.

This clone has only a few counts. This chain joins TRBV7-6 and TRBJ1-1, with no clear D. In germline, CDR1 is SGHVS, CDR2 FNYEAQ. CDR3 length equals 15 residues. V lost 1 base and J 3 bases, leaving 12 bases between the germline ends. In DNA, the CDR3 is TGTGCCAGCAGCTTAGGGGTGGGGTACCACACTGAAGCTTTCTTT. Its protein product is CASSLGVGYHTEAFF. The full variable domain, in which reference TRBV7-6 and TRBJ1-1 provide the parts outside the CDR3, is GAGVSQSPRYKVTKRGQDVALRCDPISGHVSLYWYRQALGQGPEFLTYFNYEAQQDKSGLPNDRFSAERPEGSISTLTIQRTEQRDSAMYRCASSLGVGYHTEAFFGQGTRLTVV.

The chain employs TRBV15 and TRBJ2-1, with D maybe TRBD2 (6 bases). CDR1 and CDR2 from the germline V gene are LNHNV and YYDKDF (reference sequence). The CDR3 has 19 amino acids. Deletions cut 1 base from V and 0 bases from J, with 19 bases between. In DNA, the CDR3 is TGTGCCACCAGCAGAGCCGGGGGTCCAGGCCGGAGCTCCTACAATGAGCAGTTCTTC. Amino acids: CATSRAGGPGRSSYNEQFF. Using reference TRBV15 and TRBJ2-1 for the parts outside the CDR3, the full variable domain is DAMVIQNPRYQVTQFGKPVTLSCSQTLNHNVMYWYQQKSSQAPKLLFHYYDKDFNNEADTPDNFQSRRPNTSFCFLDIRSPGLGDTAMYLCATSRAGGPGRSSYNEQFFGPGTRLTVL.

This clone was detected a few times. The rearrangement uses TRBV6-1 and TRBJ1-4, with TRBD1 matching over 7 bases. Per germline, CDR1 MNHNS and CDR2 SASEGT. After removal of 2 bases from V and 5 bases from J, the junction contained 5 bases not matched to a gene. CDR3 length: 15 amino acids. The CDR3: CASSEMGQRNEKLFF. In DNA form, the CDR3 reads TGTGCCAGCAGTGAAATGGGACAGAGAAATGAAAAACTGTTTTTT.

The chain carries TRBV7-9 and TRBJ2-3; no definite D call. The germline V gene encodes CDR1 SEHNR and CDR2 FQNEAQ (reference sequence). The CDR3 sequence is 15 residues long. The V and J ends lost 3 bases and 0 bases respectively, with 10 bases between them. The CDR3 sequence is CASSFGGLSTDTQYF. The CDR3 coding sequence is TGTGCCAGCAGCTTCGGTGGGCTTAGCACAGATACGCAGTATTTT. The full variable domain, with the rest looked up from reference TRBV7-9 and TRBJ2-3, is DTGVSQNPRHKITKRGQNVTFRCDPISEHNRLYWYRQTLGQGPEFLTYFQNEAQLEKSRLLSDRFSAERPKGSFSTLEIQRTEQGDSAMYLCASSFGGLSTDTQYFGPGTRLTVL.

This clone was seen more than once but under ten times. The CDR3 bases are TGTGCCAGCACCAGACAGGGGGGGAGGAACACTGAAGCTTTCTTT. Its protein is CASTRQGGRNTEAFF. The chain joins TRBV2 to TRBJ1-1; 9 bases are shared with TRBD1. The CDR3 extends over 15 amino acids. Germline CDR1 reads SNHLY; CDR2 reads FYNNEI. Losses at the gene ends were 7 bases for V and 1 base for J; bases not matched to a gene: 7.

This clone was seen a handful of times. V is TRBV9 and J is TRBJ1-1; 7 bases agree with TRBD1. Per the germline V gene, CDR1 is SGDLS and CDR2 is YYNGEE. This CDR3 has 14 amino acids. V was clipped by 0 bases and J by 6 bases; unmatched bases: 5. CDR3 nucleotide sequence: TGTGCCAGCAGCGTAGTCAGGGGGTTCGCTGAAGCTTTCTTT. Its translation is CASSVVRGFAEAFF.

The genes are TRBV30 and TRBJ1-4, with a possible D match to TRBD1 (6 bases). This CDR3 comprises 15 residues. Trimming cost V 1 base and J 5 bases, with 14 bases left between them. The germline gives CDR1 GTSNPN, CDR2 SVGIG (reference sequence). This CDR3 reads CAWSATLRGNEKLFF. DNA of the CDR3: TGTGCCTGGAGTGCTACGCTGAGGGGGAATGAAAAACTGTTTTTT.

The V and J genes are TRBV7-8 and TRBJ1-2; 11 bases match TRBD1. Germline assignment: CDR1 SGHVS and CDR2 FQNEAQ. V dropped 4 bases and J dropped 2; count of bases not matched to a gene: 3. The CDR3 has 15 residues. CDR3 amino acids: CASSSRTGGNYGYTF. As DNA, the CDR3 is TGTGCCAGCAGCTCCCGGACAGGGGGCAACTATGGCTACACCTTC. The variable domain in full, completed from reference TRBV7-8 and TRBJ1-2, reads GAGVSQSPRYKVAKRGQDVALRCDPISGHVSLFWYQQALGQGPEFLTYFQNEAQLDKSGLPSDRFFAERPEGSVSTLKIQRTQQEDSAVYLCASSSRTGGNYGYTFGSGTRLTVV.

This clone came up a few times. CDR3 region: CASSQNTGTGGVEAFF. CDR3 nucleotides: TGCGCCAGCAGCCAGAACACCGGGACAGGGGGCGTTGAAGCTTTCTTT. The gene calls are TRBV4-3 and TRBJ1-1, with TRBD1 matching over 12 bases. The J segment lost 7 bases and the V segment lost 3 bases, leaving 9 bases of the junction unmatched. CDR1 and CDR2 (germline): LGHNA, YSLEER. CDR3 length equals 16 residues.

This rearrangement joins TRBV6-5 to TRBJ2-7; tentatively, D is TRBD2 (6 bases). Germline CDR1 reads MNHEY; CDR2 reads SVGAGI. V was cut by 7 bases and J by 4 bases, with 17 bases left in between. The CDR3 is 14 amino acids. DNA of the CDR3: TGTGCCAGCAAAAGGGCGGGGCAAGTTTACGAGCAGTACTTC. Its protein is CASKRAGQVYEQYF.

The rearrangement links TRBV4-1 to TRBJ2-7; D unresolved. Trimming left V 3 bases short and J 7 bases short, with 16 bases between. CDR3 length: 14 residues. In germline, CDR1 is MGHRA, CDR2 YSYEKL. DNA of the CDR3: TGCGCCAGCAGCCATATAGACCGGGCGAATGAGCAGTACTTC. Its translation is CASSHIDRANEQYF.

This chain joins TRBV6-6 and TRBJ2-7; no firm D call. This CDR3 is built from 15 residues. Germline lookup yields CDR1 MNHNY and CDR2 SVGAGI (reference sequence). The ends were cut back, 4 bases at V and 2 bases at J, with 15 bases in the middle. Here the CDR3 DNA reads TGTGCCAGCAGTTCTATACGTACGGATGCCTACGAGCAGTACTTC. This sequence encodes CASSSIRTDAYEQYF.

The CDR3 nucleotides read TGCGCCAGCAGCCAAGACGGGGGGGCCTACAATGAGCAGTTCTTC. This codes for CASSQDGGAYNEQFF. The genes are TRBV4-3 and TRBJ2-1, with TRBD2 matching over 8 bases. Germline-derived CDR1 and CDR2 are LGHNA and YSLEER. V gave up 0 bases and J gave up 2 bases; unmatched junction bases: 0. The CDR3 contains 15 residues.

This clone was detected only a few times. The V call is TRBV11-2, the J call TRBJ1-2; perhaps TRBD1 as D (5 bases). The germline CDR1 and CDR2 sequences are SGHAT and FQNNGV. V was shortened by 5 bases and J by 3 bases, with 7 bases between the two germline ends. The length of the CDR3 is 12 residues. CDR3 sequence (DNA): TGTGCCAGCAGCCAAGGGGACTATGGCTACACCTTC. Its translation is CASSQGDYGYTF.

The rearrangement joins TRBV11-2 to TRBJ2-7; 8 nucleotides line up with TRBD2. The germline CDR1 and CDR2 sequences are SGHAT and FQNNGV. This CDR3 comprises 14 residues. V shed 2 bases, J shed 7 bases, and the junction held 7 bases outside the gene matches. The CDR3, as DNA: TGTGCCAGCAGCTTACAGCGGGGGCCGGTTGAGCAGTACTTC. It is translated as CASSLQRGPVEQYF.

The chain combines TRBV7-2 with TRBJ2-1; 8 positions agree with TRBD2. CDR1 and CDR2 (germline): SGHTA, FQGNSA. This CDR3 contains 13 residues. V dropped 6 bases and J dropped 4; count of bases not matched to a gene: 2. The CDR3 bases are TGTGCCAGCAGGAGCGGGGGTTACAATGAGCAGTTCTTC. Encoded protein: CASRSGGYNEQFF.

The chain carries TRBV28 and TRBJ2-7; 8 bases are shared with TRBD2. The CDR3 loop spans 16 amino acids. V shed 5 bases and J 0 bases; nucleotides not matched to a gene: 9. The germline V gene has CDR1 MDHEN and CDR2 SYDVKM. CDR3 amino acids: CASSLERGGFSYEQYF. In DNA, the CDR3 is TGTGCCAGCAGTCTCGAACGGGGGGGATTCTCCTACGAGCAGTACTTC.

This rearrangement joins TRBV10-2 to TRBJ2-3, with a tentative D call TRBD1 (5 bases). V was trimmed by 5 bases and J by 1 base, leaving 13 bases between them. The CDR3 extends over 15 amino acids. The germline gives CDR1 WSHSY, CDR2 SAAADI. The CDR3 sequence: CASSWQGRGTDTQYF. CDR3 in DNA: TGCGCCAGCAGTTGGCAGGGAAGGGGCACAGATACGCAGTATTTT.

The chain employs TRBV5-4 and TRBJ2-7; 10 bases are shared with TRBD1. CDR3 size: 13 residues. CDR1 SGHNT and CDR2 YYREEE come from the germline V gene (reference sequence). Trimming removed 4 bases from V and 5 bases from J; junction bases left unmatched: 3. Here the CDR3 DNA reads TGTGCCAGCAGCCGCGGGACAGGGGACGAGCAGTACTTC. It translates to CASSRGTGDEQYF.

This clone was observed once. The chain employs TRBV5-8 and TRBJ2-2, with a weak D call TRBD1 (6 bases). The CDR3 has 16 amino acids. Trimming took off 5 bases at V and 1 base at J, with 15 bases between the two ends. The germline V gene encodes CDR1 SGHTS and CDR2 YDEGEE. CDR3 nucleotides: TGTGCCAGCAGGTTGAGGGGGTCGAGGAACACCGGGGAGCTGTTTTTT. As protein: CASRLRGSRNTGELFF.

The chain recombines TRBV9 with TRBJ2-3; 10 bases line up with TRBD1. The J segment lost 4 bases and the V segment lost 4 bases, leaving 6 bases of the junction unmatched. CDR1 SGDLS and CDR2 YYNGEE come from the germline V gene. CDR3 length: 15 residues. The CDR3: CASSISGTGADTQYF. In DNA form, the CDR3 reads TGTGCCAGCAGCATATCCGGGACAGGGGCAGATACGCAGTATTTT.

This sequence joins TRBV6-1 and TRBJ2-7, with 7 positions matching TRBD1. The CDR3 is 14 residues long. J gave up 2 bases and V 5 bases, and 6 bases lay outside the gene matches. Germline V lookup: CDR1 MNHNS, CDR2 SASEGT. The CDR3 nucleotides are TGTGCCAGCAGTCTCGGGGACAGCGCCTACGAGCAGTACTTC. This translates into CASSLGDSAYEQYF.

The chain links TRBV7-2 to TRBJ2-2, with TRBD1 as a possible D gene (6 bases). Germline V gene lookup returns CDR1 SGHTA and CDR2 FQGNSA. V was cut by 6 bases and J by 2 bases, with 10 bases left in between. The CDR3 has 14 amino acids. CDR3 coding DNA: TGTGCCAGCAGGGGGACACGAAACACCGGGGAGCTGTTTTTT. Encoded protein: CASRGTRNTGELFF.

This chain connects TRBV5-4 to TRBJ2-5; D not resolved. The CDR3 spans 13 residues. V lost 0 bases and J lost 2, with 5 bases in between. Germline V CDR1 and CDR2: SGHNT, YYREEE (reference sequence). The CDR3 region has the DNA TGTGCCAGCAGCTTGGCCACTCAAGAGACCCAGTACTTC. This sequence encodes CASSLATQETQYF.